Listed below are T cell receptor beta chains from one sample, sequenced in a study of cytomegalovirus exposure and HLA in healthy donors. Measured with immunoSEQ multiplex PCR; TCRdb has only the in-frame clones, and not every one. The table has fewer than 150,000 clones, about 80% seen once; the top ten hold approximately 4%. The sample taken for sequencing was PBMCs. The origin of the receptors is a man between 18 and 29 years old in good health and CMV-seronegative. Both conserved end residues are part of each CDR3. A D gene is named only where the DNA matches it firmly. Clone size appears in some rows only: once, few, many, or a class for an expanded clone.

d_call	j_call	cdr3_length	clone_size	v_call	cdr3_nt	cdr3_aa
NA	TRBJ2-3	14	NA	TRBV5-4	TGTGCCAGCAGCTTGGACAGGGTGTCGGATACGCAGTATTTT	CASSLDRVSDTQYF
NA	TRBJ1-5	15	NA	TRBV19	TGTGCCAGTAGTATAGACAGGCAGAGCAATCAGCCCCAGCATTTT	CASSIDRQSNQPQHF
TRBD1	TRBJ1-2	13	NA	TRBV27	TGTGCCAGCAGTGGACAGGGGGACTATGGCTACACCTTC	CASSGQGDYGYTF
NA	TRBJ2-1	16	NA	TRBV11-1	TGTGCCAGCAGCTTAGGGTCAGACTATAAGGGCGATGAGCAGTTCTTC	CASSLGSDYKGDEQFF
TRBD2	TRBJ2-5	14	NA	TRBV5-1	TGCGCCAGCAGCTTTGGGGGGGTACAAGAGACCCAGTACTTC	CASSFGGVQETQYF
TRBD1	TRBJ1-1	16	NA	TRBV5-4	TGTGCCAGCAGCCCGTCTGGCAGGGGGCTTGGCACTGAAGCTTTCTTT	CASSPSGRGLGTEAFF
NA	TRBJ1-5	14	NA	TRBV10-3	TGTGCCACGCGGGGATCGGACGGCGATCAGCCCCAGCATTTT	CATRGSDGDQPQHF
NA	TRBJ2-2	14	NA	TRBV10-1	TGCGCCAGCAGAGCCGGGACTCAAACCGGGGAGCTGTTTTTT	CASRAGTQTGELFF
TRBD2	TRBJ2-7	18	NA	TRBV7-3	TGTGCCAGCAGCTTCTTTGCGACTGAACTAGCGGGGTTCTACGAGCAGTACTTC	CASSFFATELAGFYEQYF
NA	TRBJ2-7	16	NA	TRBV5-4	TGTGCCAGCAGCCTGGAGTTAGGGGGGGCGCTTCTCGAGCAGTACTTC	CASSLELGGALLEQYF
TRBD1	TRBJ2-1	17	NA	TRBV9	TGTGCCAGCAGCGCCAAGTTACAGGGGCAGGGGGACAATGAGCAGTTCTTC	CASSAKLQGQGDNEQFF
TRBD1	TRBJ2-7	16	NA	TRBV18	TGTGCCAGCTCACCCCGTGGACAGGGCAATAACTACGAGCAGTACTTC	CASSPRGQGNNYEQYF
NA	TRBJ1-1	17	NA	TRBV9	TGTGCCAGCAGCGTAGGTCTAGTGAGCCTCGGGGGAACTGAAGCTTTCTTT	CASSVGLVSLGGTEAFF
NA	TRBJ2-2	14	NA	TRBV13	TGTGCCAGCAGCCCCTCGCGGGCCACCGGGGAGCTGTTTTTT	CASSPSRATGELFF
TRBD1	TRBJ2-7	12	NA	TRBV29-1	TGCAGCACTTCATCAGGGGGCTACGAGCAGTACTTC	CSTSSGGYEQYF
NA	TRBJ2-3	18	NA	TRBV19	TGTGCCAGTAGTATCGGTAAGACTGCCCTGACGCCAACAGATACGCAGTATTTT	CASSIGKTALTPTDTQYF
NA	TRBJ2-3	16	NA	TRBV7-9	TGTGCCAGCAGCTTAGGGCTAGCAGGGGGCACAGATACGCAGTATTTT	CASSLGLAGGTDTQYF
NA	TRBJ1-3	16	NA	TRBV6-1	TGTGCCAGCAGTGTGGTGAGGACTGTTTCTGGAAACACCATATATTTT	CASSVVRTVSGNTIYF
NA	TRBJ1-5	11	NA	TRBV30	TGTGCCTGGAGTCAAGGGGGTGGGTGGCATTTT	CAWSQGGGWHF
NA	TRBJ1-4	17	NA	TRBV4-1	TGCGCCAGCAGCCAATCCACCCCCCCACAGACAGGTGAAAAACTGTTTTTT	CASSQSTPPQTGEKLFF
TRBD1	TRBJ2-5	14	NA	TRBV29-1	TGCAGCGGTCGAGGGACAGAATCTCAAGAGACCCAGTACTTC	CSGRGTESQETQYF
NA	TRBJ1-2	13	NA	TRBV5-4	TGTGCCAGCAGCCCGGAGGGAATCGAAGGCTACACCTTC	CASSPEGIEGYTF
TRBD1	TRBJ2-6	17	NA	TRBV27	TGTGCCAGCAGCACGGGACAGGGGTTAGCTGGGGCCAACGTCCTGACTTTC	CASSTGQGLAGANVLTF
TRBD2	TRBJ2-6	19	NA	TRBV7-9	TGTGCCAGCAGCTTAGGGGGTACTAGCGGGGGCTCTGGGGCCAACGTCCTGACTTTC	CASSLGGTSGGSGANVLTF
NA	TRBJ1-2	15	NA	TRBV9	TGTGCCAGCAGCCCTCAGATGCACCAAAACTATGGCTACACCTTC	CASSPQMHQNYGYTF
NA	TRBJ1-2	18	once	TRBV5-6	TGTGCCAGCAGCTTGGGGTTGCAGGCAACCACCCCCGTCCATGGCTACACCTTC	CASSLGLQATTPVHGYTF
NA	TRBJ1-2	16	NA	TRBV28	TGTGCCAGCAGTTTTTTCCAGGGTTGGCCGGGGGATGGCTACACCTTC	CASSFFQGWPGDGYTF
TRBD1	TRBJ1-2	11	NA	TRBV19	TGTGCCAGTCGGACAGGGGGCGGCTACACCTTC	CASRTGGGYTF
NA	TRBJ1-4	15	NA	TRBV5-1	TGCGCCAGCAGCTTGGGCGGGGATCCTAATGAAAAACTGTTTTTT	CASSLGGDPNEKLFF
NA	TRBJ1-3	15	NA	TRBV6-4	TGTGCCAGCAGCCCAGCTTGGGGCCCAGGAAACACCATATATTTT	CASSPAWGPGNTIYF
NA	TRBJ1-4	14	NA	TRBV11-3	TGTGCCAGCAGCCCCGACATGGGAGCTGAAAAACTGTTTTTT	CASSPDMGAEKLFF
NA	TRBJ1-1	11	few	TRBV11-3	TGTGCCAGCAGCCGGGACACTGAAGCTTTCTTT	CASSRDTEAFF
TRBD2	TRBJ2-1	14	NA	TRBV25-1	TGTGCCAGCAGTCTAGCGGGAGGATACAATGAGCAGTTCTTC	CASSLAGGYNEQFF
NA	TRBJ2-7	14	NA	TRBV6-6	TGTGCCAGCAGACCGGGAGACCTCTCCTACGAGCAGTACTTC	CASRPGDLSYEQYF
NA	TRBJ1-3	15	NA	TRBV5-4	TGTGCCAGCAGCCTAGGACGGGGCTCTGGAAACACCATATATTTT	CASSLGRGSGNTIYF
TRBD2	TRBJ2-5	15	NA	TRBV30	TGTGCCTGGGAGGCTAGCGGGGGGAAACAAGAGACCCAGTACTTC	CAWEASGGKQETQYF
TRBD1	TRBJ1-5	14	NA	TRBV27	TGTGCCAGCAGACCGACAGGGGGTACTCAGCCCCAGCATTTT	CASRPTGGTQPQHF
NA	TRBJ2-3	12	few	TRBV5-4	TGTGCCAGCAGCTTCCCGGGGGATACGCAGTATTTT	CASSFPGDTQYF
NA	TRBJ2-7	15	NA	TRBV7-9	TGTGCCAGCAGCTTAGCGGCAGGCCGGACCTACGAGCAGTACTTC	CASSLAAGRTYEQYF
NA	TRBJ2-3	15	NA	TRBV7-3	TGTGCCAGCAGCTTAAGTGCTTTCCCCCGGGATACGCAGTATTTT	CASSLSAFPRDTQYF
TRBD2	TRBJ2-1	14	NA	TRBV19	TGTGCCAGCGTCACTAGCGGGACCTACAATGAGCAGTTCTTC	CASVTSGTYNEQFF
TRBD1	TRBJ1-4	17	NA	TRBV5-5	TGTGCCAGCAGCTTCATAATTCCCGGGACAGGGGATGAAAAACTGTTTTTT	CASSFIIPGTGDEKLFF
TRBD1	TRBJ2-7	19	NA	TRBV16	TGTGCCAGCAGCCAATCCCTCCGGACGAACAGACAGGGTGGGTTTGAGCAGTACTTC	CASSQSLRTNRQGGFEQYF
TRBD1	TRBJ2-3	17	NA	TRBV7-3	TGTGCCAGCAGCCTTAGACATGTCGGGACAGGGGCAGATACGCAGTATTTT	CASSLRHVGTGADTQYF
TRBD1	TRBJ2-2	15	few	TRBV10-2	TGCGCCAGCAGATCAAACAGGGGTGAGACCGGGGAGCTGTTTTTT	CASRSNRGETGELFF
TRBD1	TRBJ2-7	13	few	TRBV11-3	TGTGCCAGCAGCTCCGCGACAGGGTACGAGCAGTACTTC	CASSSATGYEQYF
NA	TRBJ1-6	13	NA	TRBV30	TGTGCCTGGAGTATGCAGGGCAATTCACCCCTCCACTTT	CAWSMQGNSPLHF
TRBD2	TRBJ2-7	15	NA	TRBV6-5	TGTGCCAGCAGTTACTCGACGGGGGGTCCCTACGAGCAGTACTTC	CASSYSTGGPYEQYF
NA	TRBJ2-7	14	once	TRBV28	TGTGCCAGCAGTTTAATACAGGGAAACGACGAGCAGTACTTC	CASSLIQGNDEQYF
TRBD2	TRBJ2-7	15	NA	TRBV2	TGTGCCAGCAGTGAAGGGCTAGCGGGAAACTACGAGCAGTACTTC	CASSEGLAGNYEQYF
TRBD1	TRBJ2-7	14	NA	TRBV29-1	TGCAGCGTTTTGGGACAGTGGGACTCCTACGAGCAGTACTTC	CSVLGQWDSYEQYF
NA	TRBJ1-1	13	few	TRBV5-6	TGTGCCAGCAGCTTGATCCAAAACACTGAAGCTTTCTTT	CASSLIQNTEAFF
TRBD1	TRBJ1-2	12	NA	TRBV19	TGTGCCAGTAAAGACAGGGACATAGGCTACACCTTC	CASKDRDIGYTF